Listed here is a single TCR beta chain. Authors' methods: Scientists estimated how many nucleated cells there were by amplifying reference gene primers. Profiled with immunoSEQ multiplex PCR; TCRdb holds only in-frame clones, not every one. The V and J calls and clone size are taken from that table; D and trimming were inferred from the DNA. The repertoire consists of 35,000 to 45,000 clones, with roughly 88% occurring once and the leading ten covering about 2.4%. V gave up 5 bases and J gave up 2 bases; unmatched junction bases: 8. Germline V gives CDR1 SEHNR, CDR2 FQNEAQ (reference sequence). There are 16 residues in the CDR3. These data are taken from a study of blood T cell repertoires in COVID-19.

Sequenced input: peripheral blood. V and J are TRBV7-9 and TRBJ2-1, with 8 bases identical to TRBD1. The sequence derives from a human donor in a cohort sampled during active COVID-19. CDR3 region: CASSLRGTGPYNEQFF. The CDR3 DNA follows: TGTGCCAGCAGCCTAAGGGGGACAGGACCCTACAATGAGCAGTTCTTC.